These T cell receptor beta chains were read from a single sample in a study of shared clonotypes between healthy human individuals. This table comes from immunoSEQ multiplex PCR, and its TCRdb copy is limited to in-frame clones, with some not included. Here the sample spans over 850,000 clones, about 84% being singletons. The sequencing sample was made of memory CD4+ T cells from PBMCs. These receptors all come from a man between 18 and 29 years old in good health. Some clones in this sample may be carry-over from other donors' samples. Each CDR3 is given with its conserved first and last residue. The order of the fields is D gene, V gene, clone size, J gene, CDR3 DNA, CDR3 protein. A D gene is named only where the DNA matches it firmly. Size is omitted from some rows. Given values are once, few, many or a class for expanded clones.

-	TRBV7-2	-	TRBJ1-2	TGTGCCAGCAGCGCAGGGTCCGGCTATGGCTACACCTTC	CASSAGSGYGYTF
-	TRBV6-1	-	TRBJ2-7	TGTGCCAGCAGTCTGCCCAAGCCTGTGAACGAGCAGTACTTC	CASSLPKPVNEQYF
TRBD2	TRBV4-2	-	TRBJ2-3	TGTGCCAGCAGCCAGGAACTAGCGCAAAGCACAGATACGCAGTATTTT	CASSQELAQSTDTQYF
-	TRBV2	-	TRBJ1-5	TGTGCCAGCAGTGAAACGGACCCCTCTCAGCCCCAGCATTTT	CASSETDPSQPQHF
TRBD1	TRBV5-6	-	TRBJ1-5	TGTGCCAGCAGCTTTGGGACAGTGGGGCATCAGCCCCAGCATTTT	CASSFGTVGHQPQHF
-	TRBV29-1	-	TRBJ2-1	TGCAGCGTTGCCCCAGTGGGGCGGTCGACTGAGCAGTTCTTC	CSVAPVGRSTEQFF
TRBD1	TRBV14	-	TRBJ1-2	TGTGCCAGCAGCCAAGGCAGGACAGGGGGCCCATTAGCTTGGGGCTACACCTTC	CASSQGRTGGPLAWGYTF
TRBD1	TRBV5-6	-	TRBJ2-2	TGTGCCAGCAGCGTGGGGACAGCCGAGGAGCTGTTTTTT	CASSVGTAEELFF
TRBD2	TRBV5-4	-	TRBJ2-3	TGTGCCAGCAGCGGGCGACTAGCGGCAGGCGGAGATACGCAGTATTTT	CASSGRLAAGGDTQYF
-	TRBV30	many	TRBJ1-4	TGTGCCTGGAGTGTACTCAGGGCGAGGGGCGAAAAACTGTTTTTT	CAWSVLRARGEKLFF
-	TRBV6-6	-	TRBJ1-2	TGTGCCAGCAGTCCCGAAAATAAAAGGACTAACTATGGCTACACCTTC	CASSPENKRTNYGYTF
-	TRBV29-1	-	TRBJ2-2	TGCAGCGTTTGCCGAGACAGGAACACCGGGGAGCTGTTTTTT	CSVCRDRNTGELFF
TRBD1	TRBV5-1	-	TRBJ2-7	TGCGCCAGCAGCTCCCCCGGGACAGGGTACTACGAGCAGTACTTC	CASSSPGTGYYEQYF
TRBD2	TRBV29-1	-	TRBJ2-2	TGCAGCGCCCTTAGCGGGAGGGGCGGGGAGCTGTTTTTT	CSALSGRGGELFF
TRBD2	TRBV2	-	TRBJ2-3	TGTGCCAGCAGTGAAAGGGGGACTAGACTCACAGATACGCAGTATTTT	CASSERGTRLTDTQYF
-	TRBV2	-	TRBJ2-3	TGTGCCAGCAGTCCCGACAGCACAGATACGCAGTATTTT	CASSPDSTDTQYF
-	TRBV19	-	TRBJ1-2	TGTGCCAGTAGTCAAACCGGGACCCCCTACTATGGCTACACCTTC	CASSQTGTPYYGYTF
-	TRBV10-1	-	TRBJ1-5	TGCGCCAGCAGCAGAGAAGCAAATCAGCCCCAGCATTTT	CASSREANQPQHF
-	TRBV2	-	TRBJ1-1	TGTGCCAGCAGGGGTTTACCTACTGAAGCTTTCTTT	CASRGLPTEAFF
TRBD2	TRBV30	-	TRBJ2-2	TGTGCCTGGAGGGCCGGGAGGGCAGCCGGGGAGCTGTTTTTT	CAWRAGRAAGELFF
-	TRBV5-1	-	TRBJ2-3	TGCGCCAGCAGCTTGGCCGGGAGGGGGCTGACAGATACGCAGTATTTT	CASSLAGRGLTDTQYF
-	TRBV30	once	TRBJ1-4	TGTGCCTGGAGTGTACGGGGGGCAGGAAAACTGTTTTTT	CAWSVRGAGKLFF